This T cell receptor (beta chain) comes out of a study of shared clonotypes between healthy human individuals. Concerning this clone: Its antigen is unidentified. Other DNA sequences of this sample code for an identical CDR3.

Several immunoSEQ plates received, in even portions, the genomic DNA of each subset. Repertoires were generated with immunoSEQ multiplex PCR, while TCRdb's copy carries only in-frame clones and drops some. The sample includes about 1,800,000 clones, around 96% seen only once; the top ten take approximately 1.2%. Overall study findings and caveats: Among four donors, roughly 5% of naive CD4 clonotypes were found in common. An expected dependence of interdonor clonotype sharing on sequencing depth was noted.

It was CD45RO-negative cells, positively selected for CCR7, that made up naive CD8 cells, with terminally differentiated effector memory CD45RA+ cells excluded. J was trimmed by 8 bases and V by 2 bases; bases with no gene match: 4. Germline values: CDR1 ENHRY, CDR2 SYGVKD. This CDR3 has 14 residues. The receptor comes from a man aged 18 to 30 in good health. The rearrangement links TRBV10-3 to TRBJ1-4; TRBD1 matches 8 bases. Material for sequencing was naive CD8+ T cells sorted from blood. The CDR3 reads CAISEDRGGEKLFF. CDR3 sequence (DNA): TGTGCCATCAGTGAGGACAGGGGCGGGGAAAAACTGTTTTTT.